This T cell receptor (beta chain) was recorded in a study of blood T cells in healthy people across ages. Using a J-beta primer mix together with a sample-barcoded 5' primer, a second PCR was run for roughly 7 to 12 cycles. Each of the samples gave a minimum of 2.5 million paired-end reads that contained CDR3. In TCRdb, the 5' RACE reads were re-called with MiXCR into one record per CDR3 protein. The sample shows 1 million to 1.2 million distinct CDR3 sequences, more than 30% of them seen only once. Isolating PBMCs gave at least 6 million of these cells per sample. Overall study results and limits: Long-lived donors carried more naive CD4+ cells and greater diversity than aged donors. No conclusive comparison of naive versus antigen-experienced cells was possible with unsorted PBMCs.

A remark on this clonotype: Its antigen is undetermined.

Trimming cost V 1 base and J 4 bases; bases outside gene matches: 5. The germline CDR1 and CDR2 sequences are KGHSH and LQKENI. The CDR3 is 16 amino acids. This chain uses TRBV18 with TRBJ2-5, with 11 bases fitting TRBD2. The source material was blood. The TCR was taken from a young man in good health. CDR3 amino acids: CASSPRLAGGLETQYF. CDR3 bases: TGTGCCAGCTCACCACGGCTAGCGGGAGGTTTAGAGACCCAGTACTTC.